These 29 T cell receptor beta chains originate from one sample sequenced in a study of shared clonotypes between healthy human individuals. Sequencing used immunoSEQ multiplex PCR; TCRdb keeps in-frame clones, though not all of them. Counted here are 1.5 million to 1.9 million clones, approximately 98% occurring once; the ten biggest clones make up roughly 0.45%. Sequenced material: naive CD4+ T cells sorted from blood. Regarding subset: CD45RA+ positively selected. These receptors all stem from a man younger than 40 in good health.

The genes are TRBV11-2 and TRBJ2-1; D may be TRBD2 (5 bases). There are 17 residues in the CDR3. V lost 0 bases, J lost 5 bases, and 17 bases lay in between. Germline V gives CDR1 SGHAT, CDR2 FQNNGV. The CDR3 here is CASSLDGLYLLNNEQFF. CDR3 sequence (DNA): TGTGCCAGCAGCTTAGACGGACTTTACCTTTTAAACAATGAGCAGTTCTTC.

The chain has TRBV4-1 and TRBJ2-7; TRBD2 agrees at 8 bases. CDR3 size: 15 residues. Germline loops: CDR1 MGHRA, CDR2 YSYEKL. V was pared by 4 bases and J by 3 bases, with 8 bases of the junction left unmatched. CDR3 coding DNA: TGCGCCAGCAGCCCCCTACTAGCGGCAAACTACGAGCAGTACTTC. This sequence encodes CASSPLLAANYEQYF.

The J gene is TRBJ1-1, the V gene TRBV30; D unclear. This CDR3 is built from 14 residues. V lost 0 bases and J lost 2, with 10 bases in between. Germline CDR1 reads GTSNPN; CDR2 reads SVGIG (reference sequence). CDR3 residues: CAWSVGIANTEAFF. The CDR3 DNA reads TGTGCCTGGAGTGTTGGAATAGCAAACACTGAAGCTTTCTTT.

CDR3 nucleotide sequence: TGTGCCAGCAGCTTAGCGGTAGTGGGACCCGGGGAGCTGTTTTTT. Its translation: CASSLAVVGPGELFF. The rearrangement links TRBV11-2 to TRBJ2-2; D is possibly TRBD1 or TRBD2 (5 bases each). The CDR3 loop spans 15 amino acids. Trimming removed 1 base at V and 6 bases at J, with 12 bases between. From germline, CDR1 is SGHAT and CDR2 FQNNGV.

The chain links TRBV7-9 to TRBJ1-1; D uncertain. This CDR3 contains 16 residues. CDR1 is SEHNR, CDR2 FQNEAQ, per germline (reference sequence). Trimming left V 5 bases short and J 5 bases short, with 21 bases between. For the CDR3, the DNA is TGTGCCAGCAGCCCACCAAATTGGGGAGATGGGACTGAAGCTTTCTTT. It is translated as CASSPPNWGDGTEAFF. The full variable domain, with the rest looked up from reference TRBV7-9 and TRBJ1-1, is DTGVSQNPRHKITKRGQNVTFRCDPISEHNRLYWYRQTLGQGPEFLTYFQNEAQLEKSRLLSDRFSAERPKGSFSTLEIQRTEQGDSAMYLCASSPPNWGDGTEAFFGQGTRLTVV.

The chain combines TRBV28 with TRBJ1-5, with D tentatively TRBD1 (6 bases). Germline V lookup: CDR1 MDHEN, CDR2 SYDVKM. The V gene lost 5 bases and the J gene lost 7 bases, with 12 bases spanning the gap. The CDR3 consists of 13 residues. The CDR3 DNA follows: TGTGCCAGCAGTCCAAACAGGGACCAGCCCCAGCATTTT. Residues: CASSPNRDQPQHF.

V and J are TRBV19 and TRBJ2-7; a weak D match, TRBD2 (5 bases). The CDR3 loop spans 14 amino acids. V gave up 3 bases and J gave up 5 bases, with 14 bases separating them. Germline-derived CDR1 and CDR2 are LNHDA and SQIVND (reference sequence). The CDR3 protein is CASSMASGDDEQYF. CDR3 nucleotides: TGTGCCAGTAGTATGGCGAGCGGAGATGACGAGCAGTACTTC.

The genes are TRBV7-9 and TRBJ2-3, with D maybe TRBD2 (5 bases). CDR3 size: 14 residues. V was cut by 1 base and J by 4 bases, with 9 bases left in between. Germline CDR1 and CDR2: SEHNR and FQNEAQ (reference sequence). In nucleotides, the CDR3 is TGTGCCAGCAGCTTAGTGGGGAGCGCAGATACGCAGTATTTT. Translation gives CASSLVGSADTQYF.

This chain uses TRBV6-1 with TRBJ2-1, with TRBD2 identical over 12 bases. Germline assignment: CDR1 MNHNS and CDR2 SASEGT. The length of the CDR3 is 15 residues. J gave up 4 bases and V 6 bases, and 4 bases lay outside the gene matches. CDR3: CASSKTSGSYNEQFF. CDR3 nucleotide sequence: TGTGCCAGCAGCAAGACTAGCGGGAGTTACAATGAGCAGTTCTTC.

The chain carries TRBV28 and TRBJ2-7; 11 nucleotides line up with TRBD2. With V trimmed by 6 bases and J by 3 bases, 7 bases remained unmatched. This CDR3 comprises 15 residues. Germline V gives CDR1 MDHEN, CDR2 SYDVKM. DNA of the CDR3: TGTGCCAGCAGCTCATTAGCGGGAGGGTTCTACGAGCAGTACTTC. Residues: CASSSLAGGFYEQYF.

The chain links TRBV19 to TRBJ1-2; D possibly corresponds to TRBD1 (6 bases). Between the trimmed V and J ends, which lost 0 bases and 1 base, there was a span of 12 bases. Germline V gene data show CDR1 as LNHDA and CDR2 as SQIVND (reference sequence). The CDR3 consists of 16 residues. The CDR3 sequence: CASSIDWGHDNYGYTF. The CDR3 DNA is TGTGCCAGTAGTATAGATTGGGGACACGATAACTATGGCTACACCTTC.

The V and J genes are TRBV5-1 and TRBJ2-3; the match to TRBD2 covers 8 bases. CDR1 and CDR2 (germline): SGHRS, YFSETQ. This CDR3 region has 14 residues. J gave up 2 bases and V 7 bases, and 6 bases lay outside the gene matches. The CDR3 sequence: CASCTSGHTDTQYF. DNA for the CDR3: TGCGCCAGCTGTACTAGCGGTCACACAGATACGCAGTATTTT.

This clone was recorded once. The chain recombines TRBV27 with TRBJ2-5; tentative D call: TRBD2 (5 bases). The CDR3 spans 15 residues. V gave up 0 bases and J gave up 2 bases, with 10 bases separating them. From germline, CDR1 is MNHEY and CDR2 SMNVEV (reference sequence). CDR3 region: CASSLSRGRQETQYF. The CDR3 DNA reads TGTGCCAGCAGTTTATCCCGAGGGCGGCAAGAGACCCAGTACTTC.

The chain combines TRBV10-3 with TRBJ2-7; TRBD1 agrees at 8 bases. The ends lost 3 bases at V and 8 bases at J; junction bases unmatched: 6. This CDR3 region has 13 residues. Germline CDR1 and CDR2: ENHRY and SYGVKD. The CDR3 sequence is CAISDGQGRKQYF. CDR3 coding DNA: TGTGCCATCAGTGATGGACAGGGTAGGAAGCAGTACTTC.

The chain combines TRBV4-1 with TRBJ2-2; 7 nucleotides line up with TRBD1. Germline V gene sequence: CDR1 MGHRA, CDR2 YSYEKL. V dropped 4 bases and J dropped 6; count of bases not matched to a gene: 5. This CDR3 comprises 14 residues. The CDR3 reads CASSPDRVPGELFF. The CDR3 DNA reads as TGCGCCAGCAGCCCCGACAGGGTTCCCGGGGAGCTGTTTTTT.

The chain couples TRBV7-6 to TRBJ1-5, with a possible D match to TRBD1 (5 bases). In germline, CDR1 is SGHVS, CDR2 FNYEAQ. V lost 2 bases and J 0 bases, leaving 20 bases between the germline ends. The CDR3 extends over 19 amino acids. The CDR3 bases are TGTGCCAGCAGCTTATGCGGCCCAGGGAGGGATTATAGCAATCAGCCCCAGCATTTT. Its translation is CASSLCGPGRDYSNQPQHF.

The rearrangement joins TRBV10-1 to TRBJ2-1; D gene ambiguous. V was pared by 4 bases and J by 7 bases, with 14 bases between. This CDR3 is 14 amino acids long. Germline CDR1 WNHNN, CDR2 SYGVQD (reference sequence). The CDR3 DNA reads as TGCGCCAGCAGTGCCGCATCGGCTATAAATGAGCAGTTCTTC. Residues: CASSAASAINEQFF.

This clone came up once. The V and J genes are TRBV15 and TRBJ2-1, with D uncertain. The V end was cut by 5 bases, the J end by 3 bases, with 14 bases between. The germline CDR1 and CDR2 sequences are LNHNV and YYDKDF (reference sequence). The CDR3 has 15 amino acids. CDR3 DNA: TGTGCCACCAGCCCGATTGCGGTACTCTACAATGAGCAGTTCTTC. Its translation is CATSPIAVLYNEQFF. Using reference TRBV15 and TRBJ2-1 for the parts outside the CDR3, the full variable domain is DAMVIQNPRYQVTQFGKPVTLSCSQTLNHNVMYWYQQKSSQAPKLLFHYYDKDFNNEADTPDNFQSRRPNTSFCFLDIRSPGLGDTAMYLCATSPIAVLYNEQFFGPGTRLTVL.

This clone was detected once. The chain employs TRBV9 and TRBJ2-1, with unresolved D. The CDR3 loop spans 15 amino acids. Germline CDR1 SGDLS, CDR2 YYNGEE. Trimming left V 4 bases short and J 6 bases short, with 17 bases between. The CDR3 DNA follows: TGTGCCAGCAGCTATACCCACCAAGGCGGCAATGAGCAGTTCTTC. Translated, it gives CASSYTHQGGNEQFF.

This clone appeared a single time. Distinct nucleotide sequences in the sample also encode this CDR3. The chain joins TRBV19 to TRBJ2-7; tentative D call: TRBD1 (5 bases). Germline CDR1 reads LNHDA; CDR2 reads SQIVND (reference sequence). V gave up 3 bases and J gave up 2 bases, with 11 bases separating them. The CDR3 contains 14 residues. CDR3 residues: CASSIRQGPYEQYF. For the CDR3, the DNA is TGTGCCAGTAGTATTCGGCAGGGTCCCTACGAGCAGTACTTC. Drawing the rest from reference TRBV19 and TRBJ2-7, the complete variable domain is DGGITQSPKYLFRKEGQNVTLSCEQNLNHDAMYWYRQDPGQGLRLIYYSQIVNDFQKGDIAEGYSVSREKKESFPLTVTSAQKNPTAFYLCASSIRQGPYEQYFGPGTRLTVT.

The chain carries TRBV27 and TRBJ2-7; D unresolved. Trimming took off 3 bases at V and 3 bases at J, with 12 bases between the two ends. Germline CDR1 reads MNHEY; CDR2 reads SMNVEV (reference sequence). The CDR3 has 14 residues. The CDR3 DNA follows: TGTGCCAGCAGTTTTCAAAGGGATTACTACGAGCAGTACTTC. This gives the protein CASSFQRDYYEQYF.

This CDR3 reads CASSYSNGAQEKLFF. CDR3 DNA sequence: TGTGCCAGCAGTTACTCGAACGGGGCCCAGGAAAAACTGTTTTTT. J is TRBJ1-4 and V is TRBV6-5, with D possibly TRBD1 on 5 matching bases. V was clipped by 0 bases and J by 8 bases, with 13 bases between them. CDR3 length equals 15 residues. Per germline, CDR1 MNHEY and CDR2 SVGAGI.

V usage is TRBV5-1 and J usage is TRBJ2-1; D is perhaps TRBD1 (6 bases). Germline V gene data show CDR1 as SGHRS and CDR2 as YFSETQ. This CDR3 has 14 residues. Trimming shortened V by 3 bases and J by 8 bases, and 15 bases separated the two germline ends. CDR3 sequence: CASSWNRVVDEQFF. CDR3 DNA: TGCGCCAGCAGCTGGAACAGGGTAGTTGATGAGCAGTTCTTC.

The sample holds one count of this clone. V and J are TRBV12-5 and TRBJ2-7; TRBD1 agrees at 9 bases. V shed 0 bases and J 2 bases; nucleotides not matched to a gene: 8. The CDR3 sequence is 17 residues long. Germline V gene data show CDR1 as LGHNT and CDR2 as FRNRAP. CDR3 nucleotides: TGTGCTAGTGGTTTGGTAGGCGGACAGGGGTCCGCCTACGAGCAGTACTTC. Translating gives CASGLVGGQGSAYEQYF.

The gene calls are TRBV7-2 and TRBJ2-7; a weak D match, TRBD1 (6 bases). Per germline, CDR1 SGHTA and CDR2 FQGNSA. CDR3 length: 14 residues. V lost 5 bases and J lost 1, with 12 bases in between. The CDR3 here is CASSLGQISYEQYF. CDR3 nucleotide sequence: TGTGCCAGCAGCCTAGGACAGATATCCTACGAGCAGTACTTC.

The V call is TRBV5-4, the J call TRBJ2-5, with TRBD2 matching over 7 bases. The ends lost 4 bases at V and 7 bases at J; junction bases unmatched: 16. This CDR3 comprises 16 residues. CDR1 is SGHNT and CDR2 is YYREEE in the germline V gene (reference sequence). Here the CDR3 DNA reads TGTGCCAGCAGCCCGGAGGGCGGGAGCCGTTTCGGGACCCAGTACTTC. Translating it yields CASSPEGGSRFGTQYF.

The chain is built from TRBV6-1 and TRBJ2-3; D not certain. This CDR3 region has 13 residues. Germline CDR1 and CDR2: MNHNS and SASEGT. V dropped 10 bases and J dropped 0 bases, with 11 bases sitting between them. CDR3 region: CATSWQSTDTQYF. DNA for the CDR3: TGTGCCACCTCTTGGCAGAGCACAGATACGCAGTATTTT.

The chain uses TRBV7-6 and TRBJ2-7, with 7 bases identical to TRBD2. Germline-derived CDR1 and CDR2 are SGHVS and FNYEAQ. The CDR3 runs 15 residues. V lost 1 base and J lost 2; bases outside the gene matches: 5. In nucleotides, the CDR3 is TGTGCCAGCAGCTTAGGCACCGGGAGGCCCTACGAGCAGTACTTC. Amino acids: CASSLGTGRPYEQYF. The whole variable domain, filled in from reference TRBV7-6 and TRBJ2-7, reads GAGVSQSPRYKVTKRGQDVALRCDPISGHVSLYWYRQALGQGPEFLTYFNYEAQQDKSGLPNDRFSAERPEGSISTLTIQRTEQRDSAMYRCASSLGTGRPYEQYFGPGTRLTVT.

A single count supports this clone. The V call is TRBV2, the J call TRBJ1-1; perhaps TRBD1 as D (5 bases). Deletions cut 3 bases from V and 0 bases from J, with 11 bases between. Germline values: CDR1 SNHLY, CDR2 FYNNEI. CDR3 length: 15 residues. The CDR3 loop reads CASSDFGTMNTEAFF. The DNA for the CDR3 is TGTGCCAGCAGTGATTTCGGGACCATGAACACTGAAGCTTTCTTT.